The 18 T cell receptor beta chains given below trace back to one sample, sequenced in a study of blood T cell repertoires in COVID-19. Measured with immunoSEQ multiplex PCR; TCRdb has only the in-frame clones, and not every one. The table includes around 130,000 clones, approximately 87% detected once. The sequenced material came from peripheral blood. These receptors came from a man aged 55-75 years with acute or convalescent COVID-19.

V is TRBV4-1 and J is TRBJ1-1; D call uncertain. The V gene lost 3 bases and the J gene lost 0 bases, with 8 bases spanning the gap. This CDR3 contains 14 residues. In germline, CDR1 is MGHRA, CDR2 YSYEKL. The CDR3: CASSHWSMNTEAFF. The DNA of the CDR3 is TGCGCCAGCAGCCATTGGAGTATGAACACTGAAGCTTTCTTT.

This rearrangement joins TRBV24-1 to TRBJ1-2, with D maybe TRBD1 (6 bases). CDR1 and CDR2 from the germline V gene are KGHDR and SFDVKD. The CDR3 is 15 amino acids. The V end lost 4 bases, the J end lost 8 bases, and 19 bases lay between the germline ends. The CDR3 protein is CATSDRGTGTDGYTF. The CDR3 DNA follows: TGTGCCACCAGTGACCGGGGTACAGGGACGGACGGCTACACCTTC.

The V call is TRBV6-2 or TRBV6-3, the J call TRBJ2-1; TRBD2 matches 8 bases. The CDR3 consists of 20 residues. The germline V gene encodes CDR1 MNHEY and CDR2 SVGEGT. Losses at the gene ends were 3 bases for V and 8 bases for J; bases not matched to a gene: 24. In DNA, the CDR3 is TGTGCCAGCAGTTATCCCCGCTTGTCGGGCGGGAGGTATAACGGCGATGAGCAGTTCTTC. Its translation: CASSYPRLSGGRYNGDEQFF.

V gene TRBV25-1 combines with J gene TRBJ2-1; D unclear. CDR1 is MGHDK, CDR2 SYGVNS, per germline. V gave up 0 bases and J gave up 9 bases, with 3 bases separating them. The CDR3 runs 11 residues. CDR3 amino acids: CASSEYGEQFF. The CDR3 coding sequence is TGTGCCAGCAGTGAATACGGTGAGCAGTTCTTC.

J is TRBJ1-1 and V is TRBV3-1 (or the pseudogene TRBV3-2), with 8 positions matching TRBD1. The ends lost 9 bases at V and 5 bases at J; junction bases unmatched: 11. Germline V gene sequence: CDR1 LGHDT, CDR2 YNNKEL (reference sequence). This CDR3 has 14 amino acids. Written as DNA, the CDR3 is TGTGCCAGTACGCCCACAGGGGGGAAGACTGAAGCTTTCTTT. Protein sequence: CASTPTGGKTEAFF.

The rearrangement links TRBV7-9 to TRBJ2-7; D uncertain. The CDR3 runs 14 residues. Between the trimmed V and J ends, which lost 1 base and 1 base, there was a span of 8 bases. CDR1 is SEHNR, CDR2 FQNEAQ, per germline (reference sequence). CDR3 coding DNA: TGTGCCAGCAGCTTAGGGAGCCGGTCCTACGAGCAGTACTTC. Translating gives CASSLGSRSYEQYF.

The V and J genes are TRBV24-1 and TRBJ2-4; D is uncertain. The CDR3 extends over 13 amino acids. Looked up from germline, CDR1 is KGHDR and CDR2 is SFDVKD. Trimming took 6 bases from V and 0 from J, leaving 5 bases between them. The CDR3 nucleotides read TGTGCCACCAGTTATCTAGCCAAAAACATTCAGTACTTC. Translation: CATSYLAKNIQYF.

V and J are TRBV9 and TRBJ2-2; perhaps TRBD2 as D (5 bases). The germline V gene has CDR1 SGDLS and CDR2 YYNGEE. V was clipped by 1 base and J by 5 bases, with 6 bases between them. The CDR3 has 13 amino acids. This CDR3 reads CASSVRETGELFF. The CDR3 nucleotides read TGTGCCAGCAGCGTACGGGAAACCGGGGAGCTGTTTTTT.

V gene TRBV7-2 combines with J gene TRBJ1-5; 8 bases are a match to TRBD1. This CDR3 has 15 residues. The germline CDR1 and CDR2 sequences are SGHTA and FQGNSA. Unmatched junction bases numbered 1, after V lost 2 bases and J lost 1 base. CDR3: CASSLNRGSNQPQHF. The DNA of the CDR3 is TGTGCCAGCAGCTTAAACAGGGGGAGCAATCAGCCCCAGCATTTT.

This rearrangement joins TRBV2 to TRBJ1-5; D gene uncertain. CDR1 and CDR2 from the germline V gene are SNHLY and FYNNEI. This CDR3 is 14 amino acids long. The ends were cut back, 4 bases at V and 2 bases at J, with 9 bases in the middle. CDR3 region: CASSGEAGNQPQHF. Here the CDR3 DNA reads TGTGCCAGCAGTGGAGAAGCGGGCAATCAGCCCCAGCATTTT.

The chain couples TRBV27 to TRBJ2-1, with TRBD2 matching 10 bases. The CDR3 covers 20 residues. Germline V CDR1 and CDR2: MNHEY, SMNVEV (reference sequence). Trimming at V came to 2 bases and at J to 7 bases, leaving 20 bases not matched to a gene. The CDR3 region is CASSLRGDPWSGRGGNEQFF. The CDR3, as DNA: TGTGCCAGCAGTTTAAGGGGGGACCCCTGGAGCGGGAGGGGGGGAAATGAGCAGTTCTTC.

The rearrangement links TRBV12-3 or TRBV12-4 to TRBJ2-3, with D perhaps TRBD1 (6 bases). The CDR3 runs 11 residues. V gave up 8 bases and J gave up 4 bases, with 7 bases separating them. The CDR3 reads CASQGPDTQYF. The CDR3 DNA sequence: TGTGCCAGCCAGGGGCCAGATACGCAGTATTTT.

The chain is built from TRBV6-6 and TRBJ2-3; 9 nucleotides align to TRBD1. V lost 5 bases and J lost 5; bases outside the gene matches: 5. Germline V gene data show CDR1 as MNHNY and CDR2 as SVGAGI (reference sequence). The CDR3 extends over 14 amino acids. CDR3 in DNA: TGTGCCAGCAGTACCCGGACAGGGGAAGATACGCAGTATTTT. It encodes CASSTRTGEDTQYF.

This clone was recorded only once. The chain carries TRBV5-1 and TRBJ2-7; D perhaps matches TRBD2 (6 bases). The V and J ends lost 0 bases and 4 bases respectively, with 11 bases between them. The germline CDR1 and CDR2 sequences are SGHRS and YFSETQ. The CDR3 is 14 residues long. CDR3 bases: TGCGCCAGCAGCTTGGTTGGCGGGACTTACGAGCAGTACTTC. It codes for CASSLVGGTYEQYF.

This chain links TRBV7-3 with TRBJ2-1; 9 bases are shared with TRBD1. The CDR3 is made up of 14 amino acids. J lost 9 bases, V lost 2 bases, and 5 bases had no gene match. CDR1 and CDR2 (germline): SGHTA, FQGTGA. The CDR3 region has the DNA TGTGCCAGCAGCTTAGCACAGGGGGCGCGTGAGCAGTTCTTC. As protein: CASSLAQGAREQFF.

Only one count was recorded for this clone. The gene calls are TRBV2 and TRBJ2-7, with 7 bases fitting TRBD2. With 0 bases clipped from V and 2 bases from J, the junction kept 4 bases outside the gene matches. Germline CDR1 SNHLY, CDR2 FYNNEI. This CDR3 has 15 amino acids. CDR3 amino acids: CASSEAGGRAYEQYF. The CDR3, as DNA: TGTGCCAGCAGTGAAGCCGGGGGGAGGGCCTACGAGCAGTACTTC.

The CDR3 is CASSPGPDYGYTF. For the CDR3, the DNA is TGTGCCAGCAGTCCAGGTCCCGACTATGGCTACACCTTC. The chain combines TRBV25-1 with TRBJ1-2, with unresolved D. V was clipped by 5 bases and J by 3 bases, with 10 bases between them. This CDR3 is built from 13 residues. CDR1 MGHDK and CDR2 SYGVNS come from the germline V gene.

This clone was detected a few times. This chain joins TRBV7-2 and TRBJ2-1, with a weak D call TRBD1 (5 bases). The CDR3 has 11 amino acids. V was trimmed by 5 bases and J by 8 bases, leaving 7 bases between them. The germline CDR1 and CDR2 sequences are SGHTA and FQGNSA. The CDR3 coding sequence is TGTGCCAGCAGCGCAGGGTATGAGCAGTTCTTC. This codes for CASSAGYEQFF.